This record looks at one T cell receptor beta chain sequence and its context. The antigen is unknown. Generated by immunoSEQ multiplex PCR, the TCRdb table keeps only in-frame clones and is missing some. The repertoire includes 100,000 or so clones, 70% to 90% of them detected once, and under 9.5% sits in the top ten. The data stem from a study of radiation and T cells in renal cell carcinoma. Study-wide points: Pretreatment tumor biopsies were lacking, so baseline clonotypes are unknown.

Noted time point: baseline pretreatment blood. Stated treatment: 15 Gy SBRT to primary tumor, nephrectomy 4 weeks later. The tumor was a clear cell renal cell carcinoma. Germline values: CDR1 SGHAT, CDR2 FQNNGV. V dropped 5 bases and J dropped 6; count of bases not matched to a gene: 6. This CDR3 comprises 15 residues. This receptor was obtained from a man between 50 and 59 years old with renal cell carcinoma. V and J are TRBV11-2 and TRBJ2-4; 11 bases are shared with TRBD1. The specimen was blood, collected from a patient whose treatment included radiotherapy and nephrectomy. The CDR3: CASSPPGTGGNIQYF. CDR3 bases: TGTGCCAGCAGCCCTCCCGGGACAGGGGGAAACATTCAGTACTTC.